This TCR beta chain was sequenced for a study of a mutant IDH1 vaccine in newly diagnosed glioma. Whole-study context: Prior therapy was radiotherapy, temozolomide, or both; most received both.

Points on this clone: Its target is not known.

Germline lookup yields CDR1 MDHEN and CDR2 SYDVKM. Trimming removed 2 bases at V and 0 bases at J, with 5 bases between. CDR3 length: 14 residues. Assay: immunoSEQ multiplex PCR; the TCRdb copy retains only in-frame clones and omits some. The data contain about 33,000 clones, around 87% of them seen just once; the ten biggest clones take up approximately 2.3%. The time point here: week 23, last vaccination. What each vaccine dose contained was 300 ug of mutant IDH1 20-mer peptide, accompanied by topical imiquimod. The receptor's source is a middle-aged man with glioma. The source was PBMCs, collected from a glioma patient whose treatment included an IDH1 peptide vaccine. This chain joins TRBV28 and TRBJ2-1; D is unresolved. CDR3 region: CASSLVSSYNEQFF. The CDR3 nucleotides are TGTGCCAGCAGTTTAGTGAGCTCCTACAATGAGCAGTTCTTC.